The text below deals with one T cell receptor beta chain. Antigen specificity is unknown. The sample is drawn from a study of T cell repertoires in cytomegalovirus infection. Study details: Based on public TCR beta signatures, there were indications of CMV infection and of a matching HLA type.

TCRdb independently ran MiXCR on the reads; one entry per CDR3 protein. The sample holds 700,000 to 900,000 distinct CDR3 sequences, about 29% seen once. Study results and caveats: HLA-C-restricted CMV clonotypes gave the most frequent clonotype in two of eight donors. Using cumulative public TCR beta family frequency, the authors identified those who carried CMV together with the relevant HLA.

The specimen was cultured CD8+ T cells from PBMCs, collected from culture after CMV antigen stimulation. The clonotype comes from a human donor in good health (CMV status not recorded). Some clones in this sample may be carry-over from other donors' samples.

The CDR3 DNA sequence: TGTGCCAGTAGTTTTTTAGGACAGGCCTACGAGCAGTACTTC. This codes for CASSFLGQAYEQYF. The chain links TRBV19 to TRBJ2-7; 7 positions match TRBD1. The CDR3 totals 14 residues. CDR1 LNHDA and CDR2 SQIVND come from the germline V gene (reference sequence). Losses at the gene ends were 5 bases for V and 2 bases for J; bases not matched to a gene: 6. The whole variable domain, filled in from reference TRBV19 and TRBJ2-7, reads DGGITQSPKYLFRKEGQNVTLSCEQNLNHDAMYWYRQDPGQGLRLIYYSQIVNDFQKGDIAEGYSVSREKKESFPLTVTSAQKNPTAFYLCASSFLGQAYEQYFGPGTRLTVT.